The 11 T cell receptor beta chains below were found in one sample sequenced in a study of tumor and adjacent non-tumor tissue in lung cancer. A modified ARM-PCR protocol with three rounds of nested PCR amplified TCRbeta. In TCRdb, the multiplex PCR reads were re-called with MiXCR into one record per CDR3 protein. Among more than 35,000 distinct CDR3 sequences, around 62% were seen once, and the ten largest hold 15% to 20%. The template was RNA from unsorted bulk tissue. Distant lung tissue was collected more than 3 cm away from the tumor edge. The sample taken for sequencing was distant non-tumor lung tissue. The receptor source for this set is a middle-aged woman with non-small cell lung cancer.

In this sample, this clonotype turned up once. A much larger clone sits a single nucleotide away, making a read error possible. The chain uses TRBV24-1 and TRBJ2-1; weak D call: TRBD2 (7 bases). The ends were cut back, 10 bases at V and 5 bases at J, with 17 bases in the middle. CDR3 length: 14 residues. Germline V gene data show CDR1 as KGHDR and CDR2 as SFDVKD. CDR3 coding DNA: TGTGCCACGGCCCGGGGGGCCGTGGACAATGAGCAGTTCTTC. Its translation: CATARGAVDNEQFF.

Comments on this clonotype: A clone one base away is much larger, so this may be a read error. The CDR3 nucleotides read TGCGCCAGCAGTCCTACTAAGGGAACTTACGAGCAGTACTTC. It codes for CASSPTKGTYEQYF. V gene TRBV4-1 combines with J gene TRBJ2-7; D gene uncertain. V shed 6 bases and J shed 4 bases, with 16 bases lying between them. Germline CDR1 and CDR2: MGHRA and YSYEKL. The CDR3 extends over 14 amino acids.

This clonotype was picked up a small number of times. With a much larger clone just one base away, this may be a read error. J is TRBJ2-3 and V is TRBV5-6, with D possibly TRBD2 on 6 matching bases. Germline V lookup: CDR1 SGHDT, CDR2 YYEEEE. The CDR3 runs to 17 residues. Trimming removed 1 base from V and 2 bases from J, with 17 bases in between. CDR3 protein: CASSLPRTGGNTDTQYF. In nucleotides, the CDR3 is TGTGCCAGCAGCTTGCCCAGGACTGGCGGGAACACAGATACGCAGTATTTT.

Turning to this clonotype: This may stem from a read error, because a much larger clone lies one nucleotide away. The rearrangement uses TRBV5-1 and TRBJ1-1; D remains unclear. Germline CDR1 SGHRS, CDR2 YFSETQ. V was clipped by 0 bases and J by 5 bases, with 11 bases between them. The CDR3 contains 14 residues. DNA of the CDR3: TGCGCCAGCAGCTTGGGAGTGACGGGGACTGAAGCTTTCTTT. It codes for CASSLGVTGTEAFF.

This clonotype was counted only a few times. One junction end disagrees with the germline gene, perhaps due to a read error. The chain couples TRBV11-2 to TRBJ1-3; no firm D call. This CDR3 spans 15 amino acids. CDR1 and CDR2 from the germline V gene are SGHAT and FQNNGV. The CDR3 DNA reads as TGTGCCAGCAGCGGACGGGGTACATCCAGAAACAACATATATTTT. As protein: CASSGRGTSRNNIYF.

On this clonotype: The conserved closing phenylalanine or tryptophan is absent in this CDR3, likely reflecting a read error. The V gene is TRBV5-1, the J gene TRBJ2-7; a weak D match, TRBD2 (5 bases). The ends were cut back, 0 bases at V and 5 bases at J, with 12 bases in the middle. The germline V gene encodes CDR1 SGHRS and CDR2 YFSETQ. The CDR3 sequence is 14 residues long. Here the CDR3 DNA reads TGCGCCAGCAGCTTGGAACGCCTCGGGGACGAGCAGTACTAC. Translation: CASSLERLGDEQYY.

On this clonotype itself: At one boundary the junction diverges from the germline segment, which might be a read error. The V call is TRBV4-2, the J call TRBJ2-1; TRBD2 matches 13 bases. The CDR3 consists of 16 residues. Germline loops: CDR1 LGHNA, CDR2 YNFKEQ. CDR3 DNA: TGTGCCAGCAGCCTAGGGACTAGCGGGGATATAAATGAGCGGTTCTTC. It is translated as CASSLGTSGDINERFF.

This clonotype was observed once. The chain combines TRBV6-2 or TRBV6-3 with TRBJ2-1; D is unresolved. Germline CDR1 reads MNHEY; CDR2 reads SVGEGT. There are 15 residues in the CDR3. Trimming left V 7 bases short and J 6 bases short, with 19 bases between. The CDR3 DNA is TGTGCCAGCAATGACCCCCCTCCCCTGCTCAATGAGCAGTTCTTC. This translates into CASNDPPPLLNEQFF.

Worth noting for this clonotype: This CDR3 fails to terminate in the conserved phenylalanine or tryptophan, so it likely reflects a read error. This chain joins TRBV6-1 and TRBJ2-7; a weak D match, TRBD2 (6 bases). Germline CDR1 is MNHNS and CDR2 is SASEGT. This CDR3 is 14 amino acids long. Between the trimmed V and J ends, which lost 7 bases and 6 bases, there was a span of 19 bases. The CDR3 region has the DNA TGTGCCAGCACCGCTAGCGTGGGGCCCCTCGAGCAGTACCTC. Translated, it gives CASTASVGPLEQYL.

The V call is TRBV11-2, the J call TRBJ1-4; a weak D match, TRBD1 (5 bases). Trimming pared 7 bases from V and 8 bases from J, leaving 20 bases between. Germline-derived CDR1 and CDR2 are SGHAT and FQNNGV. This CDR3 region has 15 residues. CDR3 loop: CASISGHLYNEKLFF. CDR3 in DNA: TGTGCCAGCATCTCAGGACACCTCTATAACGAAAAACTGTTTTTT.

This clonotype was seen more than once but under ten times. The chain couples TRBV9 to TRBJ2-4, with D perhaps TRBD2 (5 bases). Trimming stripped 0 bases from V and 6 bases from J, with 7 bases between. Germline-derived CDR1 and CDR2 are SGDLS and YYNGEE. This CDR3 has 13 residues. The CDR3 here is CASSVDEGNIQYF. CDR3 DNA: TGTGCCAGCAGCGTAGATGAGGGAAACATTCAGTACTTC.